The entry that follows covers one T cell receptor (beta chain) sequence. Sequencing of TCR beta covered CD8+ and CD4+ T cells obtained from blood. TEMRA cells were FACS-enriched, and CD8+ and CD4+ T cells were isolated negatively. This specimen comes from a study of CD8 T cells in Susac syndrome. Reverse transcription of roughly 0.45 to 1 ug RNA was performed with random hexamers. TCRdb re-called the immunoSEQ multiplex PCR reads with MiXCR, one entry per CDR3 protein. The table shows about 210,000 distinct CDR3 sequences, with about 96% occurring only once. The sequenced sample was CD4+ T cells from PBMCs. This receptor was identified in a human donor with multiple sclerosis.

The CDR3 reads CASSLGGASDTQYF. In DNA form, the CDR3 reads TGTGCCAGCAGCTTAGGGGGGGCATCAGATACGCAGTATTTT. The chain combines TRBV7-2 with TRBJ2-3, with D perhaps given as TRBD1 or TRBD2 (6 bases each). The CDR3 loop spans 14 amino acids. Trimming pared 1 base from V and 4 bases from J, leaving 9 bases between. The germline gives CDR1 SGHTA, CDR2 FQGNSA.